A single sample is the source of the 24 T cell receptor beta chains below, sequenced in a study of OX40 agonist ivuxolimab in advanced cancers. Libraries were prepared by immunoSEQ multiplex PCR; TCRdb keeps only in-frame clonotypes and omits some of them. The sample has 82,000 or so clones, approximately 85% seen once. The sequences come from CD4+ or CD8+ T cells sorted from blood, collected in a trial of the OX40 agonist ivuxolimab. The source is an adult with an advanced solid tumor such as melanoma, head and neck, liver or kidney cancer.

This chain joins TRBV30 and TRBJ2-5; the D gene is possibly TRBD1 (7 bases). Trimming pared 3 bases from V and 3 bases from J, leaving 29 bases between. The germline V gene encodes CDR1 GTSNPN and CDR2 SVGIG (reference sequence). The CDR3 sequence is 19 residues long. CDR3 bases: TGTGCCTGGAGGCGGAGGACAGGTTTCACGGCCTGGGGGGAAGAGACCCAGTACTTC. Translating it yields CAWRRRTGFTAWGEETQYF. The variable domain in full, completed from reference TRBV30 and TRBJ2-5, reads SQTIHQWPATLVQPVGSPLSLECTVEGTSNPNLYWYRQAAGRGLQLLFYSVGIGQISSEVPQNLSASRPQDRQFILSSKKLLLSDSGFYLCAWRRRTGFTAWGEETQYFGPGTRLLVL.

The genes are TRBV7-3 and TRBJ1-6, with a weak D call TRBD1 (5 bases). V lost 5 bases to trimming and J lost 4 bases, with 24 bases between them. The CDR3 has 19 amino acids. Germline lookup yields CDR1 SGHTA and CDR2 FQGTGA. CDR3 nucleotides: TGTGCCAGCAGCCCAACGAACCGTACTCGACAGACGTATAATTCACCCCTCCACTTT. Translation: CASSPTNRTRQTYNSPLHF.

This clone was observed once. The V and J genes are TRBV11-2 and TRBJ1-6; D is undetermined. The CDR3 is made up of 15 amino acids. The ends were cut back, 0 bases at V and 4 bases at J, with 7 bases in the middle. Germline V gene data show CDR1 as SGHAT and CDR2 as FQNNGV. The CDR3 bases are TGTGCCAGCAGCTTAGAACCCTCTTATAATTCACCCCTCCACTTT. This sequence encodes CASSLEPSYNSPLHF. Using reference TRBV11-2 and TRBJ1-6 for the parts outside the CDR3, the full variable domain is EAGVAQSPRYKIIEKRQSVAFWCNPISGHATLYWYQQILGQGPKLLIQFQNNGVVDDSQLPKDRFSAERLKGVDSTLKIQPAKLEDSAVYLCASSLEPSYNSPLHFGNGTRLTVT.

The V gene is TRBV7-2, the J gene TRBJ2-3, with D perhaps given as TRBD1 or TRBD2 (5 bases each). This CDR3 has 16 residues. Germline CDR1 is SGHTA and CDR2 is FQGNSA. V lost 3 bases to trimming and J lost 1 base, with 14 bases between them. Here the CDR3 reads CASSFLRDPGTDTQYF. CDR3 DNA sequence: TGTGCCAGCAGCTTCCTCCGGGACCCCGGCACAGATACGCAGTATTTT. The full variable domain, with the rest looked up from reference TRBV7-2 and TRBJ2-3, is GAGVSQSPSNKVTEKGKDVELRCDPISGHTALYWYRQSLGQGLEFLIYFQGNSAPDKSGLPSDRFSAERTGGSVSTLTIQRTQQEDSAVYLCASSFLRDPGTDTQYFGPGTRLTVL.

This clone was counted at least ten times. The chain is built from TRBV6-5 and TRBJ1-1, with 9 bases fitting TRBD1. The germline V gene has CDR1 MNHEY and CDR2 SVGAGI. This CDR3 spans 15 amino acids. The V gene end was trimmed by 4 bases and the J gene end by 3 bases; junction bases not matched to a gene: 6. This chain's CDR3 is CASSSGTGRDTEAFF. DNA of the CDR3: TGTGCCAGCAGTTCGGGGACAGGGAGGGACACTGAAGCTTTCTTT.

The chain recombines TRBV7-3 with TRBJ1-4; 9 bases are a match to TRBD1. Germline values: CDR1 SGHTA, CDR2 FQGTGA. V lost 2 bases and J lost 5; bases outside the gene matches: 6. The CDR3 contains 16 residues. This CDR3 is CASSLGGTGTNEKLFF. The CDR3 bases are TGTGCCAGCAGCTTAGGGGGGACAGGGACAAATGAAAAACTGTTTTTT.

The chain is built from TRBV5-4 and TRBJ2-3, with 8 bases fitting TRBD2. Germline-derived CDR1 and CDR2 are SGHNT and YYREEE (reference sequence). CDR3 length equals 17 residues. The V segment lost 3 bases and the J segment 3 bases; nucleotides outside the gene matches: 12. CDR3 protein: CASSSKRGSRITDTQYF. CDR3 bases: TGTGCCAGCAGCTCGAAGCGGGGGTCCCGAATAACAGATACGCAGTATTTT.

CDR3 bases: TGCAGCGTTACCGGGACAGCCATTCTCACAGATACGCAGTATTTT. Translation: CSVTGTAILTDTQYF. This rearrangement joins TRBV29-1 to TRBJ2-3; 7 bases match TRBD1. With 5 bases clipped from V and 2 bases from J, the junction kept 10 bases outside the gene matches. Per germline, CDR1 SQVTM and CDR2 ANQGSEA. This CDR3 has 15 amino acids.

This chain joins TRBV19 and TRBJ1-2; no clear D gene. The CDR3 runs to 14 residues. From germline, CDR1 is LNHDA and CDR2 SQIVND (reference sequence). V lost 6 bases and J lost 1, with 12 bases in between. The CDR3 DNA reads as TGTGCCAGTAGCCCCGGGGTTTTTAACTATGGCTACACCTTC. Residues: CASSPGVFNYGYTF.

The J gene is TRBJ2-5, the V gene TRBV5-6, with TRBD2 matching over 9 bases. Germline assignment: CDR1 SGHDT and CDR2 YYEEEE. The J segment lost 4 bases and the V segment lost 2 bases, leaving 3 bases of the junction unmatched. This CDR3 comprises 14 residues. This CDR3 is CASSFPTSGETQYF. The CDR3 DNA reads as TGTGCCAGCAGCTTCCCGACTAGCGGAGAGACCCAGTACTTC.

The CDR3 spells CASSDPRDSPQETQYF. The DNA of the CDR3 is TGTGCCAGCAGCGATCCTCGAGACAGTCCCCAAGAGACCCAGTACTTC. The rearrangement joins TRBV25-1 to TRBJ2-5; the D gene is possibly TRBD1 (5 bases). With 6 bases removed from V and 1 base from J, the gap between germline ends came to 18 bases. Germline V CDR1 and CDR2: MGHDK, SYGVNS. The CDR3 runs to 16 residues.

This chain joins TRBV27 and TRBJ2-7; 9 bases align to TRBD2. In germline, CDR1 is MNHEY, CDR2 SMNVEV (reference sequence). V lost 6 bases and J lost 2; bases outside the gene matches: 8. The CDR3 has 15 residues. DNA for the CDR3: TGTGCCAGCAGATCCCCGGGACTAGCTCCCTACGAGCAGTACTTC. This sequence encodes CASRSPGLAPYEQYF.

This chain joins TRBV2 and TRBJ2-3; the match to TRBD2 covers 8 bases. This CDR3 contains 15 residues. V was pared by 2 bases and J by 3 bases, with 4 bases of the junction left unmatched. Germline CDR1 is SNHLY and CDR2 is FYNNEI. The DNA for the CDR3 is TGTGCCAGCAGTGAAACGCGGGGGGAAACAGATACGCAGTATTTT. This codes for CASSETRGETDTQYF.

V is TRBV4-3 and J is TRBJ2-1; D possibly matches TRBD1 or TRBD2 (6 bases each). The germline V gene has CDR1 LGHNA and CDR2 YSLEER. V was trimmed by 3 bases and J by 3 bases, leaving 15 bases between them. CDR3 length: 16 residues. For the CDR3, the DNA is TGCGCCAGCAGCCAGGCAGTGGGGGGCGTCTACAATGAGCAGTTCTTC. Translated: CASSQAVGGVYNEQFF.

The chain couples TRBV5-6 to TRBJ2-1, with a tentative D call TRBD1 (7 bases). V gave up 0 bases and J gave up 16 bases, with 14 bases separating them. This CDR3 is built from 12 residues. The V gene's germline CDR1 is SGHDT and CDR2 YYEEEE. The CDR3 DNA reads TGTGCCAGCAGCTTGGCCACCAGGGGGGAATTCTTC. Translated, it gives CASSLATRGEFF.

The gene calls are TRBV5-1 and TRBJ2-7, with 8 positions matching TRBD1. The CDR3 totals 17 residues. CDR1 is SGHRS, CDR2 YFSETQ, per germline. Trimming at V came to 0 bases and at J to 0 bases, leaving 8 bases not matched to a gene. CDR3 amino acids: CASSLEARGPSSYEQYF. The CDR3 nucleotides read TGCGCCAGCAGCTTGGAAGCCAGGGGGCCGAGCTCCTACGAGCAGTACTTC.

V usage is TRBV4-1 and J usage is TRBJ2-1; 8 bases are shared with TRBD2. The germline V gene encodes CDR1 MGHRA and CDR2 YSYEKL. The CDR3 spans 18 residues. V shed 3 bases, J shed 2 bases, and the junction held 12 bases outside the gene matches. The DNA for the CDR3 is TGCGCCAGCAGCCACCCCCGGGGAGGCGGGGGGACCTACAATGAGCAGTTCTTC. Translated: CASSHPRGGGGTYNEQFF.

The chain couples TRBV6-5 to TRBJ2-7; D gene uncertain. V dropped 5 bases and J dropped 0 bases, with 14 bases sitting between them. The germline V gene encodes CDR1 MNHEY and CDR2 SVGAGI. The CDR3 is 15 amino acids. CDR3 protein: CASSTLASSSYEQYF. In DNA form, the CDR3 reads TGTGCCAGCAGTACCTTGGCCAGCAGCTCCTACGAGCAGTACTTC.

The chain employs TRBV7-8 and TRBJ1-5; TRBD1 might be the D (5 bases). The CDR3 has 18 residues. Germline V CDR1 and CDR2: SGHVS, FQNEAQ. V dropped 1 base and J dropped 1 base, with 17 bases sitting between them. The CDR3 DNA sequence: TGTGCCAGCAGCTTAGAATATTGGGGGACCGTGAGCAATCAGCCCCAGCATTTT. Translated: CASSLEYWGTVSNQPQHF.

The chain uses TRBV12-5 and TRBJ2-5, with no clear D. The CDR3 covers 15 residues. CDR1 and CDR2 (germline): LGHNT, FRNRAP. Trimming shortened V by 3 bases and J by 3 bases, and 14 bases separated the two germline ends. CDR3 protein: CASGFGQDNEETQYF. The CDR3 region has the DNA TGTGCTAGTGGTTTTGGTCAAGATAACGAAGAGACCCAGTACTTC.

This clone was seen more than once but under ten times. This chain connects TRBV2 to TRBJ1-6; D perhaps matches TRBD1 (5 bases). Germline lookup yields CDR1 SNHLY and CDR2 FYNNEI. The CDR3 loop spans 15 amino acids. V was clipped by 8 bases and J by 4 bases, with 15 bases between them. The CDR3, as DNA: TGTGCCAGCTTACCGACCCAGGGTTATAATTCACCCCTCCACTTT. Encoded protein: CASLPTQGYNSPLHF.

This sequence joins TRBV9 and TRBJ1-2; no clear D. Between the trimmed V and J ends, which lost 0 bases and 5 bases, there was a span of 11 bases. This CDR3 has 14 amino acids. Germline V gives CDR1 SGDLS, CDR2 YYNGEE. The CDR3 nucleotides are TGTGCCAGCAGCGTAGATGGGGTGGGATATGGCTACACCTTC. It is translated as CASSVDGVGYGYTF.

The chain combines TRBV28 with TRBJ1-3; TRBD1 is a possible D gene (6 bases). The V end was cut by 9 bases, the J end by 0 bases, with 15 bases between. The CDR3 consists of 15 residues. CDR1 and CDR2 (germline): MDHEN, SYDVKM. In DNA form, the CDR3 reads TGTGCCAGTGATACCGGGACACTCTCTGGAAACACCATATATTTT. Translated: CASDTGTLSGNTIYF.

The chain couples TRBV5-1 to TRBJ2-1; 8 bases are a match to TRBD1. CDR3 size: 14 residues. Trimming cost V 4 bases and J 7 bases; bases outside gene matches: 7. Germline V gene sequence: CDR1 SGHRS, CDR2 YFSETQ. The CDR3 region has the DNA TGCGCCAGCAGCCCCGGGACAGGTGGGAATGAGCAGTTCTTC. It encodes CASSPGTGGNEQFF. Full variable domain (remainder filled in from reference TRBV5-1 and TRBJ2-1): KAGVTQTPRYLIKTRGQQVTLSCSPISGHRSVSWYQQTPGQGLQFLFEYFSETQRNKGNFPGRFSGRQFSNSRSEMNVSTLELGDSALYLCASSPGTGGNEQFFGPGTRLTVL.